The clone carrying this T cell receptor (beta chain) was detected only a few times. Its antigen is unknown. Other DNA sequences in the same sample also yield this CDR3. The data were obtained in a study of shared clonotypes between healthy human individuals. Notes on the study in general: In general, naive subsets displayed greater estimated richness than memory subsets did. The sole specimen, blood, was sampled, and tissue repertoires likely differ.

From germline, CDR1 is SGHRS and CDR2 YFSETQ. The CDR3 runs 13 residues. V lost 1 base to trimming and J lost 5 bases, with 7 bases between them. Clones were sequenced by immunoSEQ multiplex PCR, and TCRdb holds only the in-frame ones, with some missing. The sample contains over 2 million clones, about 90% of which appear only once. This chain uses TRBV5-1 with TRBJ2-1; no definite D call. This clonotype originated in a man between 18 and 29 years old in good health. Some clones in this sample may be carry-over from other donors' samples. The sequenced sample was naive CD4+ T cells from PBMCs. As for subset: CD45RA+ positively selected. In nucleotides, the CDR3 is TGCGCCAGCAGCTTGCTGGGAAACAATGAGCAGTTCTTC. This encodes CASSLLGNNEQFF.